This T cell receptor beta chain emerged from a study of CD8 T cells in Susac syndrome. Bulk CD8+ and CD4+ cells came from magnetic negative isolation; CD8+ TEMRA by FACS. CDR3 length equals 14 residues. The germline V gene encodes CDR1 SGDLS and CDR2 YYNGEE. V dropped 3 bases and J dropped 4; count of bases not matched to a gene: 3. This clonotype was seen a single time. With random hexamers, about 0.5 to 1 ug RNA was reverse transcribed. TCRdb analysed the immunoSEQ multiplex PCR reads with MiXCR anew, one entry per CDR3 protein. The sample yields about 150,000 distinct CDR3 sequences, 95% to 96% seen once.

Sequenced sample: CD8+ T cells from PBMCs. This chain joins TRBV9 and TRBJ2-2, with TRBD1 matching 7 bases. The sequence was obtained from a human donor with multiple sclerosis. The CDR3 here is CASSGRQGTGELFF. Written as DNA, the CDR3 is TGTGCCAGCAGCGGCCGACAGGGCACCGGGGAGCTGTTTTTT.